These T cell receptor beta chains were read from a single sample in a study of T cell repertoires in aging, cancer and after chemotherapy. TCRdb analysed the multiplex PCR reads with MiXCR anew, one entry per CDR3 protein. The table records some 1,600 distinct CDR3 sequences, around a fifth of them present only once. Sequencing input: blood. The origin of the receptors is a human donor with a solid tumor. The CDR3 runs from the conserved cysteine through the conserved F or W. The D gene is left open where the match is weak.

v_gene | d_gene | CDR3aa
TRBV19 | - | CASISVGSGELFF
TRBV9 | - | CASTSRRGEAFF
TRBV2 | TRBD1 | CASRDDRAYEQYF
TRBV20-1 | - | CSAREYEFNTEAFF
TRBV12-5 | - | CAGDRYNEQFF
TRBV19 | - | CASRSVVGADYGYTF
TRBV6-1 | - | CASSELGGGAGQPQHF
TRBV12-5 | - | CASGLVRQGYTF
TRBV12-5 | TRBD1 | CASGLVSPDQGVEGYTF
TRBV5-1 | TRBD1 | CASSITGDYGYTF
TRBV30 | TRBD2 | CAWRTSRYYNEQFF
TRBV19 | - | CASSSPQAALYLGSTDTQYF
TRBV7-2 | TRBD1 | CASSIGTGRGYTF
TRBV5-8 | - | CASSLGWGVSTEAFF
TRBV20-1 | - | CSARERQGLYGYTF
TRBV14 | - | CASSQDRRRGGYEQYF
TRBV27 | TRBD1 | CASSDPGQGQPQHF
TRBV4-2 | - | CASSQATETSSGANVLTF
TRBV5-6 | TRBD1 | CASSLGQVDYGYTF
TRBV6-4 | - | CASSVRGHNSPLHF
TRBV20-1 | TRBD1 | CSARGGTDYGYTF
TRBV12-3/TRBV12-4 | - | CASSGQLNTEAFF
TRBV10-2 | - | CASRGAAQETQYF
TRBV20-1 | - | CSVRSGGSGNTIYF
TRBV2 | - | CASRRTLTYEQYF
TRBV19 | - | CASSIGRVETQYF
TRBV19 | - | CASSTQDAYSYEQYF
TRBV12-3/TRBV12-4 | - | CASSLEDTGYTF
TRBV19 | TRBD1 | CASIRDRESYGYTF
TRBV12-3/TRBV12-4 | - | CASSFPGVDSLAKNIQYF
TRBV10-3 | TRBD2 | CAISVERGGADTQYF
TRBV20-1 | - | CSAARPADYEQYF
TRBV28 | - | CASRRETGTYIREQYF
TRBV6-6 | TRBD1 | CASSYSVNRGDTQYF
TRBV6-4 | - | CASSAGNTGELFF
TRBV18 | TRBD1 | CASSPGTGGREQYF
TRBV6-6 | TRBD2 | CASSYSASGPNTQETQYF